The next 18 T cell receptor beta chains were all read from a single sample in a study of shared T cell receptors in the human thymus. Only in-frame clones appear in the TCRdb table, and some are missing; sequencing was by immunoSEQ multiplex PCR. The sample includes about 660,000 clones, approximately 87% seen only once; the top ten take around 0.0099%. This same sample was also taken into another study, of human thymus T cells.

Sequenced material: thymocytes. The receptors come from a boy under two years old with a congenital heart defect.

The chain uses TRBV9 and TRBJ1-1, with D perhaps TRBD1 (5 bases). V gave up 1 base and J gave up 6 bases, with 13 bases separating them. The CDR3 loop spans 14 amino acids. Per germline, CDR1 SGDLS and CDR2 YYNGEE. The CDR3 bases are TGTGCCAGCAGCGTAAGGGGCAGTCGGGCTGAAGCTTTCTTT. It specifies CASSVRGSRAEAFF.

The chain combines TRBV10-3 with TRBJ2-5; 8 nucleotides agree with TRBD2. Germline V gene data show CDR1 as ENHRY and CDR2 as SYGVKD. The CDR3 has 19 residues. V shed 2 bases, J shed 0 bases, and the junction held 14 bases outside the gene matches. The CDR3 sequence is CAISESGRAASGHQETQYF. CDR3 sequence (DNA): TGTGCCATCAGTGAGAGTGGCAGGGCTGCTAGCGGGCACCAAGAGACCCAGTACTTC.

This chain links TRBV14 with TRBJ1-3; possibly TRBD1 for D (5 bases). Between the trimmed V and J ends, which lost 4 bases and 0 bases, there was a span of 13 bases. The germline V gene has CDR1 SGHDN and CDR2 FVKESK. This CDR3 contains 16 residues. Here the CDR3 DNA reads TGTGCCAGCAGCCCGAGGGGAGGGCCCTCTGGAAACACCATATATTTT. As protein: CASSPRGGPSGNTIYF.

This chain uses TRBV7-2 with TRBJ2-7; 9 bases align to TRBD2. Germline V gene sequence: CDR1 SGHTA, CDR2 FQGNSA. The CDR3 loop spans 16 amino acids. Trimming took 5 bases from V and 2 from J; bases not matched to a gene: 10. CDR3 loop: CASSVTIGTSPYEQYF. CDR3 sequence (DNA): TGTGCCAGCAGCGTTACGATCGGGACTAGCCCCTACGAGCAGTACTTC.

The chain has TRBV28 and TRBJ2-1; 9 nucleotides align to TRBD2. Germline CDR1 MDHEN, CDR2 SYDVKM. This CDR3 comprises 17 residues. After removal of 5 bases from V and 7 bases from J, the junction contained 15 bases not matched to a gene. This CDR3 reads CASSTGLAGGPRNEQFF. Here the CDR3 DNA reads TGTGCCAGCAGTACAGGGTTGGCGGGAGGGCCGAGGAATGAGCAGTTCTTC.

This clone has only one observation. The genes are TRBV4-2 and TRBJ2-1; the D gene is possibly TRBD1 (6 bases). Looked up from germline, CDR1 is LGHNA and CDR2 is YNFKEQ. The V gene lost 3 bases and the J gene lost 2 bases, with 17 bases spanning the gap. This CDR3 has 17 amino acids. The CDR3 nucleotides are TGTGCCAGCAGCCATCCCGGAGACAGGAACCCCTACAATGAGCAGTTCTTC. It yields the protein CASSHPGDRNPYNEQFF.

Remarks on this clone: Germline and junction disagree at one end, which may indicate a read error. The gene calls are TRBV6-1 and TRBJ2-1, with 8 bases lining up with TRBD2. The CDR3 contains 14 residues. Germline V gene sequence: CDR1 MNHNS, CDR2 SASEGT. CDR3 amino acids: CASREASGYNEQFF. The CDR3 DNA is TGTGCCAGCAGGGAAGCTAGCGGGTACAATGAGCAGTTCTTC.

The V gene is TRBV19, the J gene TRBJ2-7; 7 bases fit TRBD2. This CDR3 is 15 amino acids long. Germline V gene sequence: CDR1 LNHDA, CDR2 SQIVND (reference sequence). Trimming removed 5 bases from V and 2 bases from J; junction bases left unmatched: 9. The DNA of the CDR3 is TGTGCCAGTAGTCCCCCTAGCGGTCGAACCTACGAGCAGTACTTC. Translation gives CASSPPSGRTYEQYF. Based on the CDR3 plus reference TRBV19 and TRBJ2-7, the full variable domain is DGGITQSPKYLFRKEGQNVTLSCEQNLNHDAMYWYRQDPGQGLRLIYYSQIVNDFQKGDIAEGYSVSREKKESFPLTVTSAQKNPTAFYLCASSPPSGRTYEQYFGPGTRLTVT.

CDR3 protein: CAWTGGQGALDTQYF. The CDR3 bases are TGTGCCTGGACTGGGGGACAGGGGGCGTTAGATACGCAGTATTTT. The rearrangement joins TRBV30 to TRBJ2-3; 12 bases fit TRBD1. This CDR3 is 15 amino acids long. Germline V gene sequence: CDR1 GTSNPN, CDR2 SVGIG (reference sequence). With V trimmed by 4 bases and J by 5 bases, 7 bases remained unmatched.

This chain connects TRBV13 to TRBJ2-7; no reliable D call. The V gene's germline CDR1 is PRHDT and CDR2 FYEKMQ (reference sequence). Trimming removed 2 bases from V and 0 bases from J, with 14 bases in between. This CDR3 region has 16 residues. The CDR3 here is CASSLSSTLSSYEQYF. In DNA form, the CDR3 reads TGTGCCAGCAGCTTAAGTTCTACCCTGAGCTCCTACGAGCAGTACTTC.

This clone was picked up one time. The J gene is TRBJ2-1, the V gene TRBV30; D is unresolved. CDR1 and CDR2 (germline): GTSNPN, SVGIG (reference sequence). The CDR3 runs to 13 residues. Trimming pared 4 bases from V and 0 bases from J, leaving 7 bases between. The CDR3 loop reads CAWKVSSYNEQFF. CDR3 in DNA: TGTGCCTGGAAAGTTAGCTCCTACAATGAGCAGTTCTTC. Looking up the rest from reference TRBV30 and TRBJ2-1 gives the full variable domain: SQTIHQWPATLVQPVGSPLSLECTVEGTSNPNLYWYRQAAGRGLQLLFYSVGIGQISSEVPQNLSASRPQDRQFILSSKKLLLSDSGFYLCAWKVSSYNEQFFGPGTRLTVL.

The genes are TRBV5-4 and TRBJ1-1, with 9 bases fitting TRBD1. The germline V gene has CDR1 SGHNT and CDR2 YYREEE (reference sequence). This CDR3 region has 16 residues. The V gene end was trimmed by 3 bases and the J gene end by 1 base; junction bases not matched to a gene: 7. The CDR3 reads CASSSRDRVENTEAFF. For the CDR3, the DNA is TGTGCCAGCAGCTCCAGGGACAGGGTCGAGAACACTGAAGCTTTCTTT.

V is TRBV15 and J is TRBJ1-1, with TRBD1 matching over 8 bases. The germline V gene has CDR1 LNHNV and CDR2 YYDKDF (reference sequence). This CDR3 is 15 amino acids long. J was trimmed by 4 bases and V by 0 bases; bases with no gene match: 4. The CDR3 nucleotides are TGTGCCACCAGCAGAGAGGGGACAGGACCCACTGAAGCTTTCTTT. It codes for CATSREGTGPTEAFF.

The genes are TRBV5-1 and TRBJ2-1, with a possible D match to TRBD2 (6 bases). Germline lookup yields CDR1 SGHRS and CDR2 YFSETQ. Between the trimmed V and J ends, which lost 9 bases and 4 bases, there was a span of 17 bases. The CDR3 loop spans 14 amino acids. CDR3: CATARSSAYNEQFF. DNA for the CDR3: TGCGCCACCGCCCGGTCTAGCGCGTACAATGAGCAGTTCTTC.

The table lists this clone with a few counts. V usage is TRBV14 and J usage is TRBJ2-1, with TRBD2 matching over 8 bases. CDR3 length equals 15 residues. V was clipped by 0 bases and J by 8 bases; unmatched bases: 6. Germline V CDR1 and CDR2: SGHDN, FVKESK. The CDR3 DNA follows: TGTGCCAGCAGCCAAGATCCGGGAGGGCCTCATGAGCAGTTCTTC. This gives the protein CASSQDPGGPHEQFF.

This chain connects TRBV5-4 to TRBJ2-5; 9 bases are shared with TRBD1. Unmatched junction bases numbered 8, after V lost 4 bases and J lost 4 bases. The CDR3 length is 15 residues. Per the germline V gene, CDR1 is SGHNT and CDR2 is YYREEE (reference sequence). CDR3 residues: CASSNHRDRVETQYF. The CDR3 nucleotides are TGTGCCAGCAGCAACCACCGGGACAGGGTAGAGACCCAGTACTTC. Full variable domain (rest looked up from reference TRBV5-4 and TRBJ2-5): ETGVTQSPTHLIKTRGQQVTLRCSSQSGHNTVSWYQQALGQGPQFIFQYYREEENGRGNFPPRFSGLQFPNYSSELNVNALELDDSALYLCASSNHRDRVETQYFGPGTRLLVL.

This chain connects TRBV6-1 to TRBJ2-3; TRBD2 aligns across 15 bases. V shed 1 base and J 2 bases; nucleotides not matched to a gene: 7. CDR1 MNHNS and CDR2 SASEGT come from the germline V gene. The CDR3 has 19 residues. As DNA, the CDR3 is TGTGCCAGCAGTGAAGATGGGACTAGCGGGAGGAGTCCCACAGATACGCAGTATTTT. Amino acids: CASSEDGTSGRSPTDTQYF.

The chain combines TRBV7-2 with TRBJ2-1; 10 bases agree with TRBD1. The V gene's germline CDR1 is SGHTA and CDR2 FQGNSA. The CDR3 sequence is 15 residues long. Trimming removed 6 bases from V and 3 bases from J; junction bases left unmatched: 5. CDR3 amino acids: CASRPRDRGYNEQFF. The CDR3 coding sequence is TGTGCCAGCAGACCTCGGGACAGGGGCTACAATGAGCAGTTCTTC.